Sequencing of this T cell receptor beta chain was carried out in a study of blood T cells in healthy people across ages (dated by TCRdb to the mid-2010s). At the level of the whole study: Template switching captured roughly one uniquely barcoded TCR beta cDNA molecule per two T cells in model experiments. The donors were split into four age groups: young (average around 17 years), middle-aged (about 40), aged (roughly 68) and long-lived (under 85). Using the same blood draw, the study looked at two additional independent replicas of 1 million unique cDNA reads for two donors, one aged 18 to 30 and the other aged 80 or older. To avoid experimental bias, donors of different ages were randomly spread across the sequencing lanes. Using deep sequencing normalized with unique cDNA molecular identifiers, the study measured how TCR beta repertoire diversity changes with age. Study-wide findings and limitations: Estimates of total diversity based on one million sequenced T cells were regarded as lower bounds and as underestimates. A strong correlation was found between observed TCR beta diversity and the percentage of naive T cells measured by flow cytometry. The CMV infection status of donors was not known, potentially confounding age-related changes in expanded clonotypes. As age increased, observed TCR beta diversity per million T cells dropped in a roughly linear way, and a significant reduction was already evident by age about 40. Compared with the aged group, the long-lived group had more naive CD4+ T cells, fewer expanded clones and increased TCR diversity, a pattern suggesting age selection. Bulk unsorted PBMC profiling prevented conclusive comparison of naive and antigen-experienced compartments.

The method behind the library was 5' RACE. For sequencing, an Illumina HiSeq 2500 was employed. The second PCR ran for about 6 to 12 cycles and used a J-beta primer mix along with a sample-barcoded 5' primer. A template-switch 5' adaptor carrying 12 random nucleotides introduced a unique molecular identifier onto each TCR beta cDNA molecule. Each sample yielded at least 2.5 million CDR3-containing paired-end reads. The Mint cDNA synthesis kit, primed by a TRBC-specific oligonucleotide, was used to synthesize first-strand cDNA from all RNA. Following uracil-DNA glycosylase treatment, all cDNA underwent a first 18-cycle PCR with the universal primers M1SS and BC2_uni_R. The study's own analysis went as follows. For normalization, 1 million high-quality reads were randomly selected from each sample, with every read carrying a distinct molecular identifier. Instead of being binned into consensus sequences, reads with shared molecular identifiers were discarded. MiTCR, set to a Q25 quality threshold and the strictest error-elimination algorithm, was used for CDR3 identification, clonotype clustering and error correction. Lower-bound total TCR beta diversity was estimated with a nonparametric unseen species model using Euler transformation. Using fastp trimming at Q25 and MiXCR clonotype assembly, TCRdb reanalyzed the public sequencing data and kept in-frame beta chains. Records with the same CDR3 protein are collapsed into one entry carrying the most frequent genes and DNA. TCRdb's processing, not the authors', yielded these V and J calls. Present in this sample are approximately 850,000 distinct CDR3 sequences, roughly 60% of which were seen just once. Clones ranked in the top ten supply 22% of the sample.

Of note for this clonotype: This clone's antigen is unknown. No clone much larger than this one lies a single base away; base qualities are absent.

Systemically healthy Caucasian individuals from Russia, some 40 in total and aged about 6 to 100 years, were included as donors. Each donor gave 9 to 10 milliliters of peripheral blood, collected into EDTA-treated Vacutainer tubes. Ficoll-Paque density-gradient centrifugation was used to isolate PBMCs, with at least 7 million obtained per sample. Total RNA was extracted from PBMCs with Trizol reagent, with at least 6 micrograms obtained per sample. Naive CD45RAhigh/CD27high T cell percentages were measured by flow cytometry on a PBMC aliquot from every donor. The CDR3 runs 14 amino acids, cysteine and phenylalanine included. This entry keeps only the CDR3 DNA: 42 bases, framed from base 1. CDR1 and CDR2 are read off the germline V gene as SGHTA and FQGNSA. The trim is 4 bases for V and 1 base for J, with a gap of 8 bases between the germline ends.

This TCR derives from a man aged 25 to 45 in good health. Source material: blood. This receptor chain uses TRBV7-2 and TRBJ1-5; the D gene is perhaps TRBD1, on 5 matching bases. The sequenced DNA: TGTGCCAGCAGCTGGGGACGGAGCAATCAGCCCCAGCATTTT. It encodes CASSWGRSNQPQHF. With all but the CDR3 taken from the reference TRBV7-2 and TRBJ1-5 genes, the full variable domain is: GAGVSQSPSNKVTEKGKDVELRCDPISGHTALYWYRQSLGQGLEFLIYFQGNSAPDKSGLPSDRFSAERTGGSVSTLTIQRTQQEDSAVYLCASSWGRSNQPQHFGDGTRLSIL.